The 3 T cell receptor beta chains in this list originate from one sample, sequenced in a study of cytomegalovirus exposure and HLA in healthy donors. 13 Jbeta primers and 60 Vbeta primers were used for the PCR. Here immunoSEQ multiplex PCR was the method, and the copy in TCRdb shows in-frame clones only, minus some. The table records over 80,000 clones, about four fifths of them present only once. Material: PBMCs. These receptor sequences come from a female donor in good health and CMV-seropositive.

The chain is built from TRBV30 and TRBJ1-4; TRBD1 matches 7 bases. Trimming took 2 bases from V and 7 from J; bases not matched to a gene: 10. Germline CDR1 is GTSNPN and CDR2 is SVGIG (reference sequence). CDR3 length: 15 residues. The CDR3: CAWSTTGVLSEKLFF. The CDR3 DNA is TGTGCCTGGAGTACCACAGGGGTACTATCTGAAAAACTGTTTTTT.

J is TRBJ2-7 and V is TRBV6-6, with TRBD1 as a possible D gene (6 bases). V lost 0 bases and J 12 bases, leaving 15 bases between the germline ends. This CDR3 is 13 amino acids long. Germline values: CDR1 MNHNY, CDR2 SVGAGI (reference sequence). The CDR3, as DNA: TGTGCCAGCAGTTACTCGCAGGGGTCAGATCTGTACTTC. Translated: CASSYSQGSDLYF.

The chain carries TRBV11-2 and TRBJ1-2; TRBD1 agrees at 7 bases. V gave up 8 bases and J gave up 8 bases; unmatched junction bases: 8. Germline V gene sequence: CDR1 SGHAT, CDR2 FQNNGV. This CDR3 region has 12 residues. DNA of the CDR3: TGTGCCAGCCACAGGGGCGGGGAAGGCTACACCTTC. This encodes CASHRGGEGYTF.